Listed below are T cell receptor beta chains from one sample, sequenced in a study of T cells in Graves' hyperthyroidism and ophthalmopathy. Via MiXCR, TCRdb re-called the multiplex PCR reads, giving one row per CDR3 protein. The table records hundreds of thousands of distinct CDR3 sequences, more than 45% of them present only once. Sample: peripheral blood or thyroid tissue (not recorded which). These receptors were obtained from a woman in her late teens or twenties with Graves' hyperthyroidism. CDR3s include the opening cysteine and the closing phenylalanine or tryptophan. The D gene is left open where the match is weak. Rows give clone size only sometimes, using once, few, many, or a class for an expanded clone.

J	V	size	D	CDR3	DNA
TRBJ2-5	TRBV19	many	TRBD1	CASRGQGQETQYF	TGTGCCAGTCGGGGACAGGGCCAAGAGACCCAGTACTTC
TRBJ1-6	TRBV20-1	NA	NA	CSARRVRGGNRSPLHF	TGCAGTGCTAGAAGAGTAAGGGGCGGGAATCGGTCACCCCTCCACTTT
TRBJ1-1	TRBV6-5	NA	NA	CASSYSRRTEAFF	TGTGCCAGCAGTTACTCGAGGCGCACTGAAGCTTTCTTT
TRBJ1-2	TRBV29-1	NA	NA	CSAAGSGNGYTF	TGCAGCGCAGCCGGGTCTGGAAATGGCTACACCTTC
TRBJ2-5	TRBV10-3	many	TRBD2	CAIRPGLALGLETQYF	TGTGCCATCAGGCCGGGACTAGCCCTTGGGTTGGAGACCCAGTACTTC
TRBJ2-6	TRBV12-3/TRBV12-4	many	TRBD1	CASTDRAGANVLTF	TGTGCCAGCACTGACAGGGCTGGGGCCAACGTCCTGACTTTC
TRBJ1-1	TRBV7-9	few	NA	CASSSTARLRTWTEAFF	TGTGCCAGCAGCTCGACTGCCAGGTTGCGTACGTGGACTGAAGCTTTCTTT
TRBJ2-2	TRBV24-1	NA	TRBD1	CASSYQGAAASGELFF	TGTGCCAGTAGTTACCAGGGGGCCGCTGCGTCCGGGGAGCTGTTTTTT
TRBJ1-1	TRBV20-1	many	NA	CSARPAERGQNTEAFF	TGCAGTGCTAGACCGGCAGAGCGGGGACAAAACACTGAAGCTTTCTTT
TRBJ1-5	TRBV6-1	many	NA	CASSEGPGNQPQHF	TGTGCCAGCAGTGAAGGACCGGGAAATCAGCCCCAGCATTTT
TRBJ1-4	TRBV20-1	NA	NA	CSVTRAINEKLFF	TGCAGTGTAACCAGGGCAATCAATGAAAAACTGTTTTTT
TRBJ2-2	TRBV10-2	NA	TRBD2	CASRRLAGGRELFF	TGCGCCAGCAGGCGACTAGCGGGAGGTCGGGAGCTGTTTTTT
TRBJ2-3	TRBV29-1	NA	NA	CSGIPGAERGTDTQYF	TGCAGCGGAATTCCCGGGGCCGAACGGGGCACAGATACGCAGTATTTT
TRBJ1-6	TRBV10-3	NA	NA	CAISERGGTANSPLHF	TGTGCCATCAGTGAGAGGGGCGGGACGGCTAATTCACCCCTCCACTTT
TRBJ1-1	TRBV7-2	NA	NA	CASSREPGGSEAFF	TGTGCCAGCAGCCGAGAACCTGGGGGGAGTGAAGCTTTCTTT
TRBJ2-7	TRBV24-1	NA	TRBD2	CASSLSGTSSDEQYF	TGTGCCAGCAGTCTCTCCGGGACTAGCTCTGACGAGCAGTACTTC
TRBJ1-1	TRBV29-1	few	NA	CSVDLRKGADTEAFF	TGCAGCGTTGACCTACGAAAGGGCGCTGACACTGAAGCTTTCTTT
TRBJ1-6	TRBV2	NA	TRBD1	CASSLPGQVGSPLHF	TGTGCCAGCAGTTTACCCGGACAGGTGGGATCACCCCTCCACTTT
TRBJ1-2	TRBV2	NA	NA	CAISDGTSDGYTF	TGTGCCATCAGTGACGGGACGAGTGATGGCTACACCTTC
TRBJ1-2	TRBV25-1	few	NA	CASSEFRLSYGYTF	TGTGCCAGCAGTGAATTCAGGCTCAGCTATGGCTACACCTTC
TRBJ2-6	TRBV19	NA	TRBD1	CASRDRAYPSGANVLTF	TGTGCCAGTAGGGACAGGGCCTACCCCTCTGGGGCCAACGTCCTGACTTTC
TRBJ1-2	TRBV29-1	many	TRBD1	CSVPDRADYGYTF	TGCAGCGTTCCGGACAGGGCGGACTATGGCTACACCTTC
TRBJ2-7	TRBV10-3	few	TRBD2	CASTVGLAGYEQYF	TGTGCCAGCACCGTAGGACTAGCGGGATACGAGCAGTACTTC
TRBJ1-1	TRBV12-3/TRBV12-4	few	NA	CAGQRRGGEKAFF	TGTGCCGGGCAAAGGAGGGGCGGAGAGAAAGCTTTCTTT
TRBJ2-7	TRBV20-1	few	NA	CSANLRTGEQYF	TGCAGTGCGAACCTGAGGACGGGCGAGCAGTACTTC
TRBJ2-2	TRBV6-5	many	TRBD2	CASSYAGDTGELFF	TGTGCCAGCAGTTACGCGGGAGACACCGGGGAGCTGTTTTTT
TRBJ1-2	TRBV7-9	few	NA	CASSHVLEKGVGGYTF	TGTGCCAGCAGCCATGTCCTCGAAAAGGGGGTGGGTGGCTACACCTTC
TRBJ2-2	TRBV6-4	NA	TRBD2	CASGEREGGELFF	TGTGCCAGCGGCGAGCGGGAGGGCGGGGAGCTGTTTTTT
TRBJ2-7	TRBV5-1	few	NA	CASSLVPTVKGTYEQYF	TGCGCCAGCAGCTTGGTACCGACAGTCAAAGGGACCTACGAGCAGTACTTC
TRBJ1-2	TRBV7-9	few	TRBD1	CASSLLQGGGYTF	TGTGCCAGCAGCTTATTGCAGGGGGGCGGCTACACCTTC
TRBJ2-2	TRBV7-6	NA	TRBD1	CASSSGTGANTGELFF	TGTGCCAGCAGCTCCGGGACAGGGGCGAACACCGGGGAGCTGTTTTTT
TRBJ1-5	TRBV12-3/TRBV12-4	NA	TRBD1	CASSDRVRNQPQHF	TGTGCCAGCAGTGACAGGGTACGCAATCAGCCCCAGCATTTT
TRBJ1-2	TRBV15	NA	NA	CATSSEPGGHGYTF	TGTGCCACCAGCAGTGAACCTGGGGGTCATGGCTACACCTTC
TRBJ1-4	TRBV7-9	NA	TRBD1	CASSLRTGREKLFF	TGTGCCAGCAGCTTACGGACAGGGCGTGAAAAACTGTTTTTT
TRBJ1-6	TRBV7-8	many	TRBD1	CASSLADRRPLHF	TGTGCCAGCAGCTTAGCGGACAGGCGGCCCCTCCACTTT
TRBJ1-3	TRBV6-1	NA	NA	CASSEGVGGNTIYF	TGTGCCAGCAGTGAAGGGGTCGGTGGAAACACCATATATTTT